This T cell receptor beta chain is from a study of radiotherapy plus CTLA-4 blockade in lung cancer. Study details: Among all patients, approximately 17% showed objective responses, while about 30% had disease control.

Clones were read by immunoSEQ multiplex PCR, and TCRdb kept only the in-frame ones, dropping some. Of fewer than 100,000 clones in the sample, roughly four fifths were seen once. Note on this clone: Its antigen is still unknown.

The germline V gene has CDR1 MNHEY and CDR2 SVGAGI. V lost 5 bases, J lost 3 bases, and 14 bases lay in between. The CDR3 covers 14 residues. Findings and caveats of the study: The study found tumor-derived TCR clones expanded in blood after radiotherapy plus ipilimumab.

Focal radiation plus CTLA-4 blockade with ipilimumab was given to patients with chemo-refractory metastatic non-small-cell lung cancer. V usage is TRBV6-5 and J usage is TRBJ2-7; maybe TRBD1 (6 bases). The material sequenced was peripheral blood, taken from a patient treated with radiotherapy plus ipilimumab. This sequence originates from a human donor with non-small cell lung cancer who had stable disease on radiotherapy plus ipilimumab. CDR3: CASSDRPGSYEQYF. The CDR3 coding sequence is TGTGCCAGCAGTGACAGGCCTGGGAGCTACGAGCAGTACTTC.